Listed here are 8 T cell receptor beta chains from one sample, sequenced in a study of blood T cells in healthy people across ages. Primers used in a second PCR of about 6 to 11 cycles were a sample-barcoded 5' primer and a J-beta primer mix. TCRdb reprocessed the 5' RACE reads with MiXCR, giving one entry per CDR3 protein. The sample holds about 1.4 million distinct CDR3 sequences; 59% are singletons and the top ten take more than 6%. Material for sequencing was blood. The receptors were gathered from a young man in good health.

V and J are TRBV28 and TRBJ2-1; the match to TRBD2 covers 8 bases. V was clipped by 6 bases and J by 8 bases; unmatched bases: 12. The germline V gene encodes CDR1 MDHEN and CDR2 SYDVKM. CDR3 length: 15 residues. The CDR3 sequence is CASRAAGLEGHEQFF. The DNA for the CDR3 is TGTGCCAGCAGGGCAGCGGGACTAGAGGGCCATGAGCAGTTCTTC.

In its sample, this clonotype was seen once. CDR3 residues: CASSLIPRVRETQYF. As DNA, the CDR3 is TGTGCCAGCAGCTTAATCCCCAGGGTGAGAGAGACCCAGTACTTC. This rearrangement joins TRBV11-2 to TRBJ2-5; the D gene is possibly TRBD1 (5 bases). The CDR3 sequence is 15 residues long. Germline V gene lookup returns CDR1 SGHAT and CDR2 FQNNGV. With 2 bases removed from V and 4 bases from J, the gap between germline ends came to 14 bases.

The V call is TRBV28, the J call TRBJ1-5; the match to TRBD1 covers 7 bases. Germline-derived CDR1 and CDR2 are MDHEN and SYDVKM. The length of the CDR3 is 13 residues. Germline trimming cut 8 bases from V and 7 bases from J; bases unmatched to any gene: 8. The CDR3 sequence: CASEGQGVQPQHF. CDR3 nucleotide sequence: TGTGCCAGCGAGGGGCAGGGGGTCCAGCCCCAGCATTTT.

The chain employs TRBV27 and TRBJ2-1, with a weak D call TRBD2 (6 bases). The CDR3 consists of 15 residues. Germline assignment: CDR1 MNHEY and CDR2 SMNVEV (reference sequence). Trimming took off 3 bases at V and 7 bases at J, with 16 bases between the two ends. The CDR3 is CASSLTQTSRNEQFF. The DNA of the CDR3 is TGTGCCAGCAGTTTGACGCAGACTAGTAGGAATGAGCAGTTCTTC.

The chain uses TRBV29-1 and TRBJ2-7; D gene ambiguous. V was clipped by 7 bases and J by 5 bases, with 12 bases between them. The germline CDR1 and CDR2 sequences are SQVTM and ANQGSEA. CDR3 length: 11 amino acids. The CDR3 nucleotides are TGCAGCGGGTTTAAGGGCAACGAGCAGTACTTC. Translation gives CSGFKGNEQYF.

The chain employs TRBV2 and TRBJ2-1; possible D gene TRBD2, 6 bases. The ends were cut back, 9 bases at V and 7 bases at J, with 19 bases in the middle. The CDR3 is 14 amino acids. Germline V gives CDR1 SNHLY, CDR2 FYNNEI. Here the CDR3 DNA reads TGTGCCAGTAGAGTCAGGGTTGGGGGGAATGAGCAGTTCTTC. This gives the protein CASRVRVGGNEQFF.

The rearrangement uses TRBV4-1 and TRBJ2-3; 9 nucleotides line up with TRBD2. Germline V gives CDR1 MGHRA, CDR2 YSYEKL. J gave up 4 bases and V 0 bases, and 14 bases lay outside the gene matches. The CDR3 covers 19 residues. The CDR3 DNA reads TGCGCCAGCAGCCAAGATGCTAGCGGGATAGGGAACTTTCCAGATACGCAGTATTTT. It is translated as CASSQDASGIGNFPDTQYF.

Points on this clonotype: The junction departs from germline at one end; a sequencing error may be responsible. This rearrangement joins TRBV5-1 to TRBJ2-1; 8 bases map to TRBD2. The CDR3 is 16 amino acids. The germline V gene encodes CDR1 SGHRS and CDR2 YFSETQ. The CDR3 sequence: CASSPALTSEDNGQFF. The CDR3 DNA reads TGCGCCAGCAGCCCCGCGCTGACTAGCGAGGACAATGGGCAGTTCTTC.